The 8 T cell receptor beta chains below come from one sample, sequenced in a study of blood T cell repertoires in COVID-19. Data came from immunoSEQ multiplex PCR; TCRdb stores just in-frame clones and leaves some out. The sample has around 17,000 clones, roughly 80% seen once. Sequencing used peripheral blood. The receptors stem from a woman between 70 and 85 years old with active COVID-19.

The gene calls are TRBV3-1 (or the pseudogene TRBV3-2) and TRBJ2-3, with 7 bases aligning to TRBD1. The V segment lost 4 bases and the J segment 6 bases; nucleotides outside the gene matches: 13. The CDR3 is made up of 16 amino acids. CDR1 is LGHDT and CDR2 is YNNKEL in the germline V gene (reference sequence). The CDR3 reads CASSPIRQGLSDTQYF. CDR3 nucleotides: TGTGCCAGCAGCCCCATACGACAGGGCTTGAGCGATACGCAGTATTTT.

The chain employs TRBV7-2 and TRBJ2-2; 13 bases fit TRBD2. Germline V gene lookup returns CDR1 SGHTA and CDR2 FQGNSA. The CDR3 contains 16 residues. The junction had 5 bases not matched to a gene; V was cut back by 4 bases and J by 6 bases. The CDR3: CASSSGTSGIAGELFF. DNA for the CDR3: TGTGCCAGCAGCTCCGGGACTAGCGGGATCGCCGGGGAGCTGTTTTTT. Variable domain in full (rest from reference TRBV7-2 and TRBJ2-2): GAGVSQSPSNKVTEKGKDVELRCDPISGHTALYWYRQSLGQGLEFLIYFQGNSAPDKSGLPSDRFSAERTGGSVSTLTIQRTQQEDSAVYLCASSSGTSGIAGELFFGEGSRLTVL.

The chain couples TRBV7-3 to TRBJ2-7; D perhaps matches TRBD2 (5 bases). The CDR3 length is 16 residues. With 4 bases removed from V and 3 bases from J, the gap between germline ends came to 19 bases. From germline, CDR1 is SGHTA and CDR2 FQGTGA. This CDR3 reads CASSSDPGGPSYEQYF. In DNA form, the CDR3 reads TGTGCCAGCAGCTCCGATCCTGGCGGGCCCAGCTACGAGCAGTACTTC.

This clone was seen a few times. This sequence joins TRBV11-2 and TRBJ2-7; no definite D call. Trimming pared 7 bases from V and 3 bases from J, leaving 16 bases between. Germline V gene sequence: CDR1 SGHAT, CDR2 FQNNGV. The CDR3 covers 14 residues. The CDR3 is CASTDLESYYEQYF. The DNA of the CDR3 is TGTGCCAGCACCGACCTAGAGAGCTACTACGAGCAGTACTTC.

This chain uses TRBV28 with TRBJ2-7; D possibly corresponds to TRBD2 (5 bases). V lost 5 bases to trimming and J lost 4 bases, with 21 bases between them. The CDR3 covers 16 residues. Per germline, CDR1 MDHEN and CDR2 SYDVKM. In DNA form, the CDR3 reads TGTGCCAGCAGTCAAAGGACTCGTCTCCCAGAATACGAGCAGTACTTC. Translated: CASSQRTRLPEYEQYF.

The chain recombines TRBV5-5 with TRBJ1-3; 8 bases line up with TRBD1. V lost 4 bases and J lost 0; bases outside the gene matches: 6. Germline lookup yields CDR1 SGHKS and CDR2 YYEKEE (reference sequence). This CDR3 is built from 16 residues. The CDR3 region is CASSRTGIVSGNTIYF. The CDR3, as DNA: TGTGCCAGCAGCCGGACAGGGATCGTCTCTGGAAACACCATATATTTT. Using reference TRBV5-5 and TRBJ1-3 for the parts outside the CDR3, the full variable domain is DAGVTQSPTHLIKTRGQQVTLRCSPISGHKSVSWYQQVLGQGPQFIFQYYEKEERGRGNFPDRFSARQFPNYSSELNVNALLLGDSALYLCASSRTGIVSGNTIYFGEGSWLTVV.

The sample holds a few counts of this clone. The gene calls are TRBV28 and TRBJ1-1; 7 bases agree with TRBD1. The V gene end was trimmed by 4 bases and the J gene end by 0 bases; junction bases not matched to a gene: 2. The CDR3 is made up of 14 amino acids. Looked up from germline, CDR1 is MDHEN and CDR2 is SYDVKM. In DNA form, the CDR3 reads TGTGCCAGCAGTTCAGGGGGTTTGAACACTGAAGCTTTCTTT. Its protein product is CASSSGGLNTEAFF.

This clone was observed a single time. This chain connects TRBV28 to TRBJ2-2, with TRBD1 identical over 7 bases. Germline lookup yields CDR1 MDHEN and CDR2 SYDVKM. The CDR3 sequence is 15 residues long. J lost 6 bases, V lost 2 bases, and 6 bases had no gene match. CDR3 residues: CASSLVQGYPGELFF. The CDR3 DNA is TGTGCCAGCAGTTTAGTACAGGGGTATCCCGGGGAGCTGTTTTTT. Based on the CDR3 plus reference TRBV28 and TRBJ2-2, the full variable domain is DVKVTQSSRYLVKRTGEKVFLECVQDMDHENMFWYRQDPGLGLRLIYFSYDVKMKEKGDIPEGYSVSREKKERFSLILESASTNQTSMYLCASSLVQGYPGELFFGEGSRLTVL.